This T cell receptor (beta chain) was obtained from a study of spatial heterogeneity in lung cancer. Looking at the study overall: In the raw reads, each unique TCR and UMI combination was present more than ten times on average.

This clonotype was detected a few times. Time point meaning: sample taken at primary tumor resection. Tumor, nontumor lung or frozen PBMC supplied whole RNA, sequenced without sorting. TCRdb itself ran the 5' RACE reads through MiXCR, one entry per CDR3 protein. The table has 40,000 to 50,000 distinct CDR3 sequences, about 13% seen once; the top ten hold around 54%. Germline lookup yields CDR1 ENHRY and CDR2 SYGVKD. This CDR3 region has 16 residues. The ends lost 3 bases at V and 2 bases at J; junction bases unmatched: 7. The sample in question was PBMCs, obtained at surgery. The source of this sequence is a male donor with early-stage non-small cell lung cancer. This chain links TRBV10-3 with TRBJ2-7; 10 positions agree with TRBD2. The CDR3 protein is CAISEPSGGTTYEQYF. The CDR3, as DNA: TGTGCCATCAGTGAACCTAGCGGGGGCACCACCTACGAGCAGTACTTC.